This TCR beta chain was documented in a study of T cell responses to AZD1222 COVID-19 vaccine. General observations from the study: Every sample of the repertoires postdated the peak T cell response. Baseline serology detected seropositivity in only six or seven AZD1222 recipients. Increases in Spike-specific TCR breadth and depth were seen after two AZD1222 doses.

This table comes from immunoSEQ multiplex PCR, and its TCRdb copy is limited to in-frame clones, with some not included. The top ten clones hold roughly 1.5% of a sample with about 150,000 clones, around 90% of them seen once. A remark on this clone: The antigen is undetermined.

The CDR3 is 15 residues long. Trimming at V came to 5 bases and at J to 5 bases, leaving 10 bases not matched to a gene. The V gene's germline CDR1 is SEHNR and CDR2 FQNEAQ (reference sequence). The sample here was peripheral blood, taken on day 0 of AZD1222 vaccination. The sequence was collected from an adult in good health. The chain is built from TRBV7-9 and TRBJ2-7; TRBD1 matches at 9 bases. CDR3 region: CASSLGGTGSHEQYF. CDR3 nucleotides: TGTGCCAGCAGCCTGGGGGGGACAGGGTCCCACGAGCAGTACTTC. The full variable domain, with the rest looked up from reference TRBV7-9 and TRBJ2-7, is DTGVSQNPRHKITKRGQNVTFRCDPISEHNRLYWYRQTLGQGPEFLTYFQNEAQLEKSRLLSDRFSAERPKGSFSTLEIQRTEQGDSAMYLCASSLGGTGSHEQYFGPGTRLTVT.